This T cell receptor (beta chain) derives from a study of T cells after posttransplantation cyclophosphamide. Findings of the study overall: Donor CD8+ memory clones often dominated recipient blood repertoires at later times. Recipient CMV seropositivity and CMV reactivation strongly tracked TRB clonality. TRB overlap between skin or GI tissue T cells and blood was limited.

Treatment was busulfan-fludarabine conditioning, a marrow graft, and cyclophosphamide on days +3 and +4. About this clone itself: The antigen remains unidentified.

The CDR3 loop spans 16 amino acids. V lost 0 bases to trimming and J lost 3 bases, with 16 bases between them. The germline gives CDR1 SGHKS, CDR2 YYEKEE (reference sequence). The method was immunoSEQ multiplex PCR; TCRdb's version includes in-frame clones alone and lacks a portion of them. Of tens of thousands of clones listed, less than 95% were seen once; the top ten hold about 2.5%. The chain carries TRBV5-5 and TRBJ2-7, with D possibly TRBD1 on 6 matching bases. The source is a male patient aged 55-69 years who received an allogeneic stem cell transplant from a related donor and was CMV-positive. These T cells may partly come from the graft donor. The starting material was PBMCs, obtained roughly 59 days after allogeneic stem cell transplant with posttransplant cyclophosphamide. The CDR3 nucleotides are TGTGCCAGCAGCTTGGGTTGGCAGGGGCCTTTCTACGAGCAGTACTTC. It specifies CASSLGWQGPFYEQYF.